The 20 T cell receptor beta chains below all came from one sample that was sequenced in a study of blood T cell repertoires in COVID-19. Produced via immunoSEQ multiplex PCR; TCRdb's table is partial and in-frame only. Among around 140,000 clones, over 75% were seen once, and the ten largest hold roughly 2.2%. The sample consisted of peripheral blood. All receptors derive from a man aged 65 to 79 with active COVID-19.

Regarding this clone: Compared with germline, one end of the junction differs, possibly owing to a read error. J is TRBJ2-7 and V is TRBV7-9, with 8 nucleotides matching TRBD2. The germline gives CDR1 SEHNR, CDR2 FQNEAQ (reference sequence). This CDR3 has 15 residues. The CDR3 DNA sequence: TGTGCCAGCAGCTCTTCCGGGACTAGATCCTCCGAGCAGTACTTC. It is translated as CASSSSGTRSSEQYF.

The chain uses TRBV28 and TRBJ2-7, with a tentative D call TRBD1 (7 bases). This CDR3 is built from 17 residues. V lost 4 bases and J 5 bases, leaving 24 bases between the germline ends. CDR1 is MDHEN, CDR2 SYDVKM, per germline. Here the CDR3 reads CASSYQSLARGHHEQYF. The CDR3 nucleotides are TGTGCCAGCAGTTACCAATCCCTAGCGAGGGGGCACCACGAGCAGTACTTC.

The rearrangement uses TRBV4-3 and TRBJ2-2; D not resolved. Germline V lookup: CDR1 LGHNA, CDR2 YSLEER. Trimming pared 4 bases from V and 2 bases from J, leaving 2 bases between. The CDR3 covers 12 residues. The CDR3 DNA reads TGCGCCAGCAGCCTAAACACCGGGGAGCTGTTTTTT. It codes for CASSLNTGELFF.

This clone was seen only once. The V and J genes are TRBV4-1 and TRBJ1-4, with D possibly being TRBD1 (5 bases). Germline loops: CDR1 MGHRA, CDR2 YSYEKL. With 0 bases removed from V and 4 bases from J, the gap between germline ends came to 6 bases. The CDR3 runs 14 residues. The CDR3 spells CASSQDRVNEKLFF. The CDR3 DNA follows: TGCGCCAGCAGCCAAGACAGGGTTAATGAAAAACTGTTTTTT.

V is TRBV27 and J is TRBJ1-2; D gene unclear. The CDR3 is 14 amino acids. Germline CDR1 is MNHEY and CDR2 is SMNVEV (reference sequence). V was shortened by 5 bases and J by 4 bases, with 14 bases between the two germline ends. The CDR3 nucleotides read TGTGCCAGCAGTCGCGGGGAAACCGGCTATGGCTACACCTTC. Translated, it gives CASSRGETGYGYTF.

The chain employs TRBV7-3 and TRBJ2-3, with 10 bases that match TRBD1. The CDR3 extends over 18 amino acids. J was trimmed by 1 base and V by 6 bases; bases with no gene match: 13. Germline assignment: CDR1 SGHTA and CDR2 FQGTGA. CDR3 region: CASSSQNSGTGGTDTQYF. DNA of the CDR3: TGTGCCAGCAGTTCACAGAATTCCGGGACAGGGGGCACAGATACGCAGTATTTT.

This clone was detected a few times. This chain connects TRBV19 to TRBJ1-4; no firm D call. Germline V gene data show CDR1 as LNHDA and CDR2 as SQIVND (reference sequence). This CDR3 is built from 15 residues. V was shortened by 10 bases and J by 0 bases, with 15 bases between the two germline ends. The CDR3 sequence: CATKARLATNEKLFF. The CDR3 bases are TGTGCCACCAAAGCCCGTCTAGCAACTAATGAAAAACTGTTTTTT.

Written as DNA, the CDR3 is TGTGCCAGCAGCGCTTCTCCGGGGGTTGGGAATGAGCAGTTCTTC. Its protein is CASSASPGVGNEQFF. The gene calls are TRBV9 and TRBJ2-1, with a tentative D call TRBD2 (6 bases). Germline CDR1 reads SGDLS; CDR2 reads YYNGEE. Trimming shortened V by 3 bases and J by 7 bases, and 17 bases separated the two germline ends. The CDR3 consists of 15 residues.

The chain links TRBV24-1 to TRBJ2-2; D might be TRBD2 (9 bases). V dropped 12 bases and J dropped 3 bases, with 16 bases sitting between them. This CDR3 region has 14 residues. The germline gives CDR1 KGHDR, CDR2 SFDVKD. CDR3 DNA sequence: TGTGCCGCTAGCGGGACAGGATACACCGGGGAGCTGTTTTTT. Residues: CAASGTGYTGELFF.

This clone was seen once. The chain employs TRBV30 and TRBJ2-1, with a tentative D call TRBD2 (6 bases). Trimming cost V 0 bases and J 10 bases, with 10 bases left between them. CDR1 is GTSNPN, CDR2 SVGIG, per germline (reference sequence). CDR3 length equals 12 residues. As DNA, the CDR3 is TGTGCCTGGAGTGTTGGGGCGGGGGAGCAGTTCTTC. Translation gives CAWSVGAGEQFF.

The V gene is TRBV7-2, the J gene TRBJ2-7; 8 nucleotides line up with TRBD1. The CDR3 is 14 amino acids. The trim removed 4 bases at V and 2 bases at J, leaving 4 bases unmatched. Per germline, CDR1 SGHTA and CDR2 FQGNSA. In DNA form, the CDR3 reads TGTGCCAGCAGCTCACGGACAGGGACCTACGAGCAGTACTTC. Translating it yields CASSSRTGTYEQYF. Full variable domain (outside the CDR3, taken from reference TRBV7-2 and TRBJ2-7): GAGVSQSPSNKVTEKGKDVELRCDPISGHTALYWYRQSLGQGLEFLIYFQGNSAPDKSGLPSDRFSAERTGGSVSTLTIQRTQQEDSAVYLCASSSRTGTYEQYFGPGTRLTVT.

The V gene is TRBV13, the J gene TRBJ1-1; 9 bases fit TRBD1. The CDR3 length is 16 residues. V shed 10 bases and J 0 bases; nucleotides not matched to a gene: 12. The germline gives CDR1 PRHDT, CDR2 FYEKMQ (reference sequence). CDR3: CATQQGARPVNTEAFF. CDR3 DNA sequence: TGTGCCACCCAACAGGGGGCGCGTCCTGTGAACACTGAAGCTTTCTTT.

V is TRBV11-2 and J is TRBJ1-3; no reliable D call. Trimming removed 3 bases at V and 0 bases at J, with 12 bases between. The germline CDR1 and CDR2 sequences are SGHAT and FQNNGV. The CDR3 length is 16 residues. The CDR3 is CASSFRPVLSGNTIYF. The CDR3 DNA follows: TGTGCCAGCAGCTTTCGCCCGGTTCTCTCTGGAAACACCATATATTTT.

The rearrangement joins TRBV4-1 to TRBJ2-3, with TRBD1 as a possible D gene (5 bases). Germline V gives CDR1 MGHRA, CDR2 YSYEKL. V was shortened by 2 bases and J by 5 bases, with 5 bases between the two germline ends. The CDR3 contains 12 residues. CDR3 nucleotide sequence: TGCGCCAGCAGCCAAAGGGGAGATACGCAGTATTTT. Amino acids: CASSQRGDTQYF.

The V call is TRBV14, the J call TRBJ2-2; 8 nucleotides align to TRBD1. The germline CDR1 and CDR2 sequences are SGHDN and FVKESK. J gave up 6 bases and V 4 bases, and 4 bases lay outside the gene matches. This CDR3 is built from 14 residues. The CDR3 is CASSRRQGSGELFF. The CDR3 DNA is TGTGCCAGCAGCCGACGACAGGGGTCCGGGGAGCTGTTTTTT.

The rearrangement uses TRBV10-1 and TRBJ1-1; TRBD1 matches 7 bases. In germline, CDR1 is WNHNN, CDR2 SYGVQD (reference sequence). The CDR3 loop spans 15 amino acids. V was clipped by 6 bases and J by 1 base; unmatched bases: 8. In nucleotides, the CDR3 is TGCGCCAGCAGAGAAGCAGGGGGGAAGAACACTGAAGCTTTCTTT. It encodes CASREAGGKNTEAFF.

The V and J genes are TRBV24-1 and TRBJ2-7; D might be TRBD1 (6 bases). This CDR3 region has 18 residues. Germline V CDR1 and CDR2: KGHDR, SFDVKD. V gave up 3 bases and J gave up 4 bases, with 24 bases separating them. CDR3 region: CATSDSRGFGGRTYEQYF. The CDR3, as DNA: TGTGCCACCAGTGATAGCAGGGGATTTGGTGGGAGAACTTACGAGCAGTACTTC.

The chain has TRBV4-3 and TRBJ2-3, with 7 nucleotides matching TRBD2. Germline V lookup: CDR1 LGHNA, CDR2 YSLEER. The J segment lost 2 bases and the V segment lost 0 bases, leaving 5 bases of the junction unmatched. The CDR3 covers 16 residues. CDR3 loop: CASSQDRLAATDTQYF. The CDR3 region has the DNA TGCGCCAGCAGCCAAGATAGGCTAGCGGCCACAGATACGCAGTATTTT.

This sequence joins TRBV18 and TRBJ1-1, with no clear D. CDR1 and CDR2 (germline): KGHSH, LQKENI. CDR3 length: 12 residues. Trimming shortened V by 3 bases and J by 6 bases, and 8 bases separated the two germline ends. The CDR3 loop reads CASSPLEAEAFF. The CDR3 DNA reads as TGTGCCAGCTCACCGTTAGAGGCTGAAGCTTTCTTT.

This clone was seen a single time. In DNA, the CDR3 is TGCAGTGCGGGGGGAGATGGCTACACCTTC. Its protein product is CSAGGDGYTF. The rearrangement uses TRBV20-1 and TRBJ1-2, with D perhaps matching TRBD1 (5 bases). Germline V gene data show CDR1 as DFQATT and CDR2 as SNEGSKA (reference sequence). The V gene lost 6 bases and the J gene lost 6 bases, with 8 bases spanning the gap. CDR3 size: 10 residues.